The TCR beta chain under discussion was sequenced for a study of T-cell reconstitution after alpha-beta-depleted transplantation in children. General observations from the study: When one year had passed after transplant, most T-cell counts and diversity came from newly produced T cells. Some patients showed high day-60 TCRbeta diversity, which derived from surviving recipient T cells and thymic progenitors. It was reported that alpha-beta T cells came from several hundred expanded graft clones (about two months after transplant).

This clonotype was seen a few times. Its antigen remains unknown. V lost 2 bases to trimming and J lost 9 bases, with 14 bases between them. This CDR3 is 14 amino acids long. Looked up from germline, CDR1 is SEHNR and CDR2 is FQNEAQ (reference sequence). Unique molecular identifiers were used to barcode this TCRbeta library. TCRdb reprocessed the PCR reads via MiXCR and lists one record per CDR3 protein. The profile shows 800,000 to 1,000,000 distinct CDR3 sequences, around 30% of them singletons. This receptor was taken from a boy in the first two years of life who had a stem cell transplant for SCID, so the T cells may come from the graft donor. The rearrangement joins TRBV7-9 to TRBJ2-1; D perhaps matches TRBD1 (5 bases). This specimen was PBMCs, mostly from graft donor cells, taken 360 days after TCRalphabeta/CD19-depleted stem cell transplant. DNA of the CDR3: TGTGCCAGCAGCTTAACTCTAGGGGCTGGTGAGCAGTTCTTC. Translation gives CASSLTLGAGEQFF.